These 14 T cell receptor beta chains originate from one sample sequenced in a study of cytomegalovirus exposure and HLA in healthy donors. Produced via immunoSEQ multiplex PCR; TCRdb's table is partial and in-frame only. The sample contains more than 100,000 clones, roughly 90% of which appear only once. The sequenced sample was PBMCs. The receptors were gathered from a woman under 30 in good health and CMV-seropositive.

This clone was counted a few times. Other DNA variants within this sample encode the same CDR3. The V and J genes are TRBV5-6 and TRBJ1-1; a possible D gene is TRBD1 (6 bases). The germline V and J ends were trimmed by 1 base and 8 bases, with 9 bases remaining between them. CDR3 length: 12 residues. The germline V gene encodes CDR1 SGHDT and CDR2 YYEEEE. For the CDR3, the DNA is TGTGCCAGCAGCTTGAGGGGGACCGAAGCTTTCTTT. This translates into CASSLRGTEAFF. The complete variable domain, with remaining parts taken from reference TRBV5-6 and TRBJ1-1, reads DAGVTQSPTHLIKTRGQQVTLRCSPKSGHDTVSWYQQALGQGPQFIFQYYEEEERQRGNFPDRFSGHQFPNYSSELNVNALLLGDSALYLCASSLRGTEAFFGQGTRLTVV.

In its sample, this clone was seen once. The chain carries TRBV9 and TRBJ1-1; D uncertain. V dropped 0 bases and J dropped 0 bases, with 6 bases sitting between them. CDR3 length equals 14 residues. Germline V lookup: CDR1 SGDLS, CDR2 YYNGEE. The DNA of the CDR3 is TGTGCCAGCAGCGTAGGTCCTCTGAACACTGAAGCTTTCTTT. This translates into CASSVGPLNTEAFF.

This clone rates as medium-sized. The chain links TRBV29-1 to TRBJ2-1, with D possibly being TRBD2 (5 bases). V lost 4 bases and J lost 3, with 19 bases in between. CDR1 is SQVTM and CDR2 is ANQGSEA in the germline V gene. The CDR3 extends over 16 amino acids. The chain's CDR3 is CSVVPGGEGVYNEQFF. CDR3 sequence (DNA): TGCAGCGTTGTCCCTGGCGGAGAGGGAGTCTACAATGAGCAGTTCTTC.

V and J are TRBV4-3 and TRBJ2-3, with 8 bases aligning to TRBD2. This CDR3 contains 18 residues. Germline loops: CDR1 LGHNA, CDR2 YSLEER. V was clipped by 0 bases and J by 5 bases; unmatched bases: 13. The CDR3 sequence is CASSQEVASGSTLDTQYF. The CDR3 DNA reads as TGCGCCAGCAGCCAAGAAGTGGCCAGCGGGAGTACTCTAGATACGCAGTATTTT.

The chain is built from TRBV2 and TRBJ2-3; TRBD2 matches 8 bases. With 8 bases clipped from V and 3 bases from J, the junction kept 7 bases outside the gene matches. CDR1 and CDR2 (germline): SNHLY, FYNNEI. CDR3 size: 14 residues. The CDR3 DNA reads as TGTGCCAGCGGATCGGGAGGGAAAACAGATACGCAGTATTTT. Translation gives CASGSGGKTDTQYF.

To note about this clone: The identical CDR3 is also encoded by other nucleotide sequences in the sample. The chain recombines TRBV9 with TRBJ2-1; weak D call: TRBD2 (6 bases). The CDR3 length is 11 residues. The V gene lost 2 bases and the J gene lost 10 bases, with 7 bases spanning the gap. Germline V gene data show CDR1 as SGDLS and CDR2 as YYNGEE. Here the CDR3 reads CASSVAGEQFF. CDR3 DNA: TGTGCCAGCAGCGTCGCGGGGGAGCAGTTCTTC.

This rearrangement joins TRBV19 to TRBJ1-5; 7 bases are shared with TRBD1. The V gene's germline CDR1 is LNHDA and CDR2 SQIVND (reference sequence). The V and J ends lost 1 base and 3 bases, in that order; junction bases with no gene match: 12. The CDR3 is made up of 18 amino acids. CDR3 residues: CASSIGPAGTDSNQPQHF. CDR3 in DNA: TGTGCCAGTAGTATAGGTCCAGCCGGGACAGATTCCAATCAGCCCCAGCATTTT.

The sample holds a few counts of this clone. The rearrangement uses TRBV4-2 and TRBJ2-3; 13 nucleotides line up with TRBD2. The length of the CDR3 is 15 residues. The J segment lost 4 bases and the V segment lost 2 bases, leaving 0 bases of the junction unmatched. The V gene's germline CDR1 is LGHNA and CDR2 YNFKEQ. The CDR3 sequence: CASSQTSGGADTQYF. The CDR3 region has the DNA TGTGCCAGCAGCCAAACTAGCGGGGGGGCAGATACGCAGTATTTT.

The chain is built from TRBV19 and TRBJ2-1; 9 nucleotides line up with TRBD1. The CDR3 has 15 residues. Germline CDR1 is LNHDA and CDR2 is SQIVND (reference sequence). The V and J ends lost 5 bases and 8 bases, in that order; junction bases with no gene match: 10. CDR3 amino acids: CASSAGTGNIDEQFF. DNA of the CDR3: TGTGCCAGTAGTGCGGGGACAGGGAATATCGATGAGCAGTTCTTC.

This clone has a single count. V and J are TRBV4-1 and TRBJ2-1, with 10 bases fitting TRBD2. Germline lookup yields CDR1 MGHRA and CDR2 YSYEKL. The CDR3 covers 17 residues. V was pared by 0 bases and J by 7 bases, with 9 bases of the junction left unmatched. CDR3 bases: TGCGCCAGCAGCCAAGAAAGGAGCGGGAGGGCGCGGAATGAGCAGTTCTTC. Its protein is CASSQERSGRARNEQFF.

The chain combines TRBV7-9 with TRBJ1-1; 7 positions agree with TRBD1. The CDR3 covers 16 residues. J was trimmed by 4 bases and V by 5 bases; bases with no gene match: 13. CDR1 and CDR2 from the germline V gene are SEHNR and FQNEAQ (reference sequence). The DNA of the CDR3 is TGTGCCAGCAGCATCGCGACAGGGACCTGGGTCACTGAAGCTTTCTTT. Amino acids: CASSIATGTWVTEAFF.

The genes are TRBV6-4 and TRBJ2-3; D is ambiguous. CDR1 is MRHNA and CDR2 is SNTAGT in the germline V gene. The V end was cut by 4 bases, the J end by 0 bases, with 8 bases between. This CDR3 is 14 amino acids long. CDR3 DNA: TGTGCCAGCAGTGCCTTATCCAGCACAGATACGCAGTATTTT. Protein product: CASSALSSTDTQYF.

The CDR3 spells CASSLGQGVSPLHF. CDR3 bases: TGTGCCAGCAGCCTGGGACAGGGAGTTTCACCCCTCCACTTT. The chain joins TRBV27 to TRBJ1-6, with 9 bases that match TRBD1. Germline V gives CDR1 MNHEY, CDR2 SMNVEV (reference sequence). V shed 6 bases, J shed 9 bases, and the junction held 6 bases outside the gene matches. CDR3 length: 14 residues.

This chain connects TRBV7-9 to TRBJ2-1; 7 positions agree with TRBD2. The CDR3 consists of 16 residues. J was trimmed by 1 base and V by 5 bases; bases with no gene match: 8. Germline V CDR1 and CDR2: SEHNR, FQNEAQ (reference sequence). The CDR3 here is CASSRNVAGSYNEQFF. Here the CDR3 DNA reads TGTGCCAGCAGCCGAAACGTAGCGGGTTCCTACAATGAGCAGTTCTTC.